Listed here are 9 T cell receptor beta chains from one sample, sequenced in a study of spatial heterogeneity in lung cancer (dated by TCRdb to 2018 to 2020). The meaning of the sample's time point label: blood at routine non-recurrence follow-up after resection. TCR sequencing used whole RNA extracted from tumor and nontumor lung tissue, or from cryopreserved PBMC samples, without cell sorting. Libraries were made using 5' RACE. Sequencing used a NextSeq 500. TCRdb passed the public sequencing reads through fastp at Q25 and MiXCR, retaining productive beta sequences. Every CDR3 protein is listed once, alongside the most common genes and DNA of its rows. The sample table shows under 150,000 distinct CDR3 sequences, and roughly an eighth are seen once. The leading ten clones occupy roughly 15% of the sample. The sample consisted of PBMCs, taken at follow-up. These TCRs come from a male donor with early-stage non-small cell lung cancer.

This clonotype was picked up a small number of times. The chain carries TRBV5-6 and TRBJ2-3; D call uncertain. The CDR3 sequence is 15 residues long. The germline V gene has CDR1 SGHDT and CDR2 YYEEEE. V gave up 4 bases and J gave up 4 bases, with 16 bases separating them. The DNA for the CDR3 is TGTGCCAGCAGCGTCGGCCGCAAAAGACCAGATACGCAGTATTTT. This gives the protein CASSVGRKRPDTQYF. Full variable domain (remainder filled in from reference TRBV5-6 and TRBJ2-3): DAGVTQSPTHLIKTRGQQVTLRCSPKSGHDTVSWYQQALGQGPQFIFQYYEEEERQRGNFPDRFSGHQFPNYSSELNVNALLLGDSALYLCASSVGRKRPDTQYFGPGTRLTVL.

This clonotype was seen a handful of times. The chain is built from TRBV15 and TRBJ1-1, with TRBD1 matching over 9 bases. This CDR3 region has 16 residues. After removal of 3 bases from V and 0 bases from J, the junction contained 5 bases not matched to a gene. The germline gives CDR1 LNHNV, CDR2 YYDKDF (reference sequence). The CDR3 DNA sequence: TGTGCCACCAGCAGGGGGACAGGGAGGGTGAACACTGAAGCTTTCTTT. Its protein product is CATSRGTGRVNTEAFF.

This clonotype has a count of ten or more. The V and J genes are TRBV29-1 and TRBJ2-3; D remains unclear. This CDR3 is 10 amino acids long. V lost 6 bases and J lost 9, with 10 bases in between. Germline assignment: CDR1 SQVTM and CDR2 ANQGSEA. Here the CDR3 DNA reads TGCAGCGTCGACTCGTACACGCAGTATTTT. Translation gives CSVDSYTQYF.

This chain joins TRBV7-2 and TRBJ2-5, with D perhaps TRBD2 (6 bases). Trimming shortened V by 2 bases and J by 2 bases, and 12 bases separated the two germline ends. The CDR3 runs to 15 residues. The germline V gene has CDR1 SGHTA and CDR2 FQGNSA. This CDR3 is CASSLSSGKQETQYF. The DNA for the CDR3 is TGTGCCAGCAGCTTAAGTAGCGGAAAGCAAGAGACCCAGTACTTC. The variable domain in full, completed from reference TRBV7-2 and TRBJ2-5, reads GAGVSQSPSNKVTEKGKDVELRCDPISGHTALYWYRQSLGQGLEFLIYFQGNSAPDKSGLPSDRFSAERTGGSVSTLTIQRTQQEDSAVYLCASSLSSGKQETQYFGPGTRLLVL.

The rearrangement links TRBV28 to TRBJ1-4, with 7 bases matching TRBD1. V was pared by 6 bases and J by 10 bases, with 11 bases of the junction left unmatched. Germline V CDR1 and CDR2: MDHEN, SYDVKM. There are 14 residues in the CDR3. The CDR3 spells CASRRQGQRGKLFF. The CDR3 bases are TGTGCCAGCAGGAGACAGGGCCAACGGGGAAAACTGTTTTTT.

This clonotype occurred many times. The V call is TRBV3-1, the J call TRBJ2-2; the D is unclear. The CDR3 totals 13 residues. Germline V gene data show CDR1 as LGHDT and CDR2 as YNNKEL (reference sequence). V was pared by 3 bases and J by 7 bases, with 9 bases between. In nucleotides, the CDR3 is TGTGCCAGCAGCCAGCTTTCCAACGGGGAGCTGTTTTTT. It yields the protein CASSQLSNGELFF.

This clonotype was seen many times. The CDR3 DNA is TGTGCCAGCAGCCCATCCGATTATAGCAATCAGCCCCAGCATTTT. Translated, it gives CASSPSDYSNQPQHF. This rearrangement joins TRBV7-9 to TRBJ1-5; D call uncertain. Germline assignment: CDR1 SEHNR and CDR2 FQNEAQ (reference sequence). The CDR3 runs to 15 residues. Trimming shortened V by 5 bases and J by 0 bases, and 11 bases separated the two germline ends.

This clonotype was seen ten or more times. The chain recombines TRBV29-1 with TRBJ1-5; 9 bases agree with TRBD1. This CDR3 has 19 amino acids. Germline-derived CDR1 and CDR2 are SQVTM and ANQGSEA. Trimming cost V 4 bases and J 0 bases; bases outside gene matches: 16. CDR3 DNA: TGCAGCGTTGGAACAGGGGGCGCTTTGGGAGGCTATAGCAATCAGCCCCAGCATTTT. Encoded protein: CSVGTGGALGGYSNQPQHF.

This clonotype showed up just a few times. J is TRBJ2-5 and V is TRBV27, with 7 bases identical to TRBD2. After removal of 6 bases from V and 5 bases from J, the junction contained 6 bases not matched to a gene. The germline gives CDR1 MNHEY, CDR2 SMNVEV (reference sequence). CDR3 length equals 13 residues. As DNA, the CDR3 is TGTGCCAGCAGGCCATGGGGAGGGGAGACCCAGTACTTC. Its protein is CASRPWGGETQYF.